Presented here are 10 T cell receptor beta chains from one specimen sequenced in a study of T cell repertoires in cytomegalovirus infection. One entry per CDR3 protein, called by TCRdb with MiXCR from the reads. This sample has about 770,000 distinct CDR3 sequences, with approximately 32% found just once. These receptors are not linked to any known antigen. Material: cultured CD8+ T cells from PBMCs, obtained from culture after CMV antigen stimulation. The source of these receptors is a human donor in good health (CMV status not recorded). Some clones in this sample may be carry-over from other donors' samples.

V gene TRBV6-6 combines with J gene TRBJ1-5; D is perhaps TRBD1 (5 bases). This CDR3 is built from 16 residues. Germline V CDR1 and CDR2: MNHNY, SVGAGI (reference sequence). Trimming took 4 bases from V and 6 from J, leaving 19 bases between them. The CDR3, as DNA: TGTGCCAGCAGTTCCCGACAGAGTCTTAGCGGTCAGCCCCAGCATTTT. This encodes CASSSRQSLSGQPQHF.

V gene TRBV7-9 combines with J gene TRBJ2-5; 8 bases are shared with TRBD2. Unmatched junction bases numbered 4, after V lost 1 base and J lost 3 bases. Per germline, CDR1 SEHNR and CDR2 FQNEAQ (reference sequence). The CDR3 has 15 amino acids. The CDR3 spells CASSLVYGGEETQYF. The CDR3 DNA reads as TGTGCCAGCAGCTTAGTCTACGGGGGGGAAGAGACCCAGTACTTC.

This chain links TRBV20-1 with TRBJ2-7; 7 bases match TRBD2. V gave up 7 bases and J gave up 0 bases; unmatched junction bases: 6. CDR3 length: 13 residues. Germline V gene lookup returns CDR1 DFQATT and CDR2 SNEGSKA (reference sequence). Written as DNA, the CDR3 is TGCAGTGGACTAGCAGGCGACTCCTACGAGCAGTACGTC. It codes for CSGLAGDSYEQYV.

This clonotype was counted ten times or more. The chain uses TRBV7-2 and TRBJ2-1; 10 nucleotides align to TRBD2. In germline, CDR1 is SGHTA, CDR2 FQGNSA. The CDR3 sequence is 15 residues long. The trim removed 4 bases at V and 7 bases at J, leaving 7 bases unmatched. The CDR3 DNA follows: TGTGCCAGCAGCTCCGTAGCGGGGGGTCTAAATGAGCAGTTCTTC. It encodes CASSSVAGGLNEQFF.

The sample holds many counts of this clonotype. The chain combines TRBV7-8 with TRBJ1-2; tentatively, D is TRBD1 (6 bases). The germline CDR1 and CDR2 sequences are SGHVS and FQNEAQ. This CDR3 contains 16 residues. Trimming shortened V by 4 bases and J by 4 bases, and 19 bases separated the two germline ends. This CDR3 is CASSYIMGGEVYGYTF. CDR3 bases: TGTGCCAGCAGCTACATTATGGGGGGCGAAGTCTATGGCTACACCTTC.

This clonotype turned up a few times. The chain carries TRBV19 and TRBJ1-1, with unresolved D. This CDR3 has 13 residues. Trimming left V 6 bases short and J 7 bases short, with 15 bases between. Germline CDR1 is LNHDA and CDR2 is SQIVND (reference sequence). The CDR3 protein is CASRLSTWGEAFF. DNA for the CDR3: TGTGCCAGTAGGCTATCAACGTGGGGTGAAGCTTTCTTT.

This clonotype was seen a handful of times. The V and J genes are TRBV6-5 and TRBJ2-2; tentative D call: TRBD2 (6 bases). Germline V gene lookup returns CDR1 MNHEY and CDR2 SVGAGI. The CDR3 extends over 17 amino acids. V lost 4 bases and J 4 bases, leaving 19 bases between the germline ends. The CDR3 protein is CASSSQWGDEITGELFF. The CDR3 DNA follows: TGTGCCAGCAGTTCCCAATGGGGGGACGAAATCACCGGGGAGCTGTTTTTT.

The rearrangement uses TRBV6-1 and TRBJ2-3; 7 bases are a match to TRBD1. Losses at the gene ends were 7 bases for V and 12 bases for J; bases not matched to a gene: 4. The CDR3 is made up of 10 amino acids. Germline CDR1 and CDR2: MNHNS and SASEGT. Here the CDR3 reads CASIDRAQYF. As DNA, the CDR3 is TGTGCCAGCATCGACAGGGCACAGTATTTT.

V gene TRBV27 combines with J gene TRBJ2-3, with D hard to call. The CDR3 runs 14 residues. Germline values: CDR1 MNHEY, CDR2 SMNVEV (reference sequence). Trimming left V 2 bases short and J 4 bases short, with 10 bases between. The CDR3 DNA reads TGTGCCAGCAGTTTAAGTCTTGGGTCAGATACGCAGTATTTT. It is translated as CASSLSLGSDTQYF.

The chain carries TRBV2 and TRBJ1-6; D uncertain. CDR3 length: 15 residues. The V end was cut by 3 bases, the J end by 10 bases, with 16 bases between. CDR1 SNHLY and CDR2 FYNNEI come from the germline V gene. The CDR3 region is CASSDVAESWSPLHF. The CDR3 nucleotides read TGTGCCAGCAGTGACGTGGCAGAGAGTTGGTCACCCCTCCACTTT.